A selection of T cell receptor beta chains follows, all from one sample in a study of technical replicates of blood from a few donors. Measured with immunoSEQ multiplex PCR; TCRdb has only the in-frame clones, and not every one. This sample has around 56,000 clones; roughly 96% occur once, and the top ten carry about 3.2%. The source material was PBMCs. These receptors all come from a human donor in good health. Some clones in this sample may be carry-over from other donors' samples. The CDR3 runs from the conserved cysteine through the conserved F or W.

TRBV19	TRBJ1-2	CASSIDGEYGYTF
TRBV4-2	TRBJ2-1	CASSPVRGASGNEQFF
TRBV7-9	TRBJ1-2	CAPDRDIVYGYTF
TRBV11-1	TRBJ1-1	CASTTDRTDTEAFF
TRBV29-1	TRBJ1-1	CNHPRTARFKDTEAFF
TRBV7-9	TRBJ2-2	CASSLEQGAAGELFF
TRBV7-9	TRBJ2-7	CASSSPDRPYEQYF
TRBV30	TRBJ2-3	CAWSVLAGRDTQYF
TRBV5-6	TRBJ2-7	CASSLIGVPNEQYF
TRBV29-1	TRBJ2-2	CSAVTDRGLFF
TRBV5-1	TRBJ1-5	CASSLTGYQPQHF
TRBV5-8	TRBJ2-1	CASSFTNYNEQFF
TRBV5-1	TRBJ1-6	CASSLQGAASPLHF
TRBV19	TRBJ1-5	CASSTSQRSNQPQHF
TRBV7-9	TRBJ2-1	CASSPRDLQLYNEQFF
TRBV11-2	TRBJ2-7	CASSLELGEQYF
TRBV4-2	TRBJ2-7	CASSQEGSGGGSYEQYF
TRBV5-1	TRBJ1-1	CASTLTGGEAFF
TRBV4-3	TRBJ2-5	CASSQDVLASTRQETQYF
TRBV5-1	TRBJ2-7	CASSWRTAYEQYF
TRBV7-8	TRBJ1-1	CASSSTTENTEAFF
TRBV29-1	TRBJ2-7	CSGVTGTTTYEQYF
TRBV7-9	TRBJ2-7	CASSTLVWGSSYEQYF
TRBV29-1	TRBJ2-1	CSVASGISSYNEQFF
TRBV27	TRBJ1-6	CASNSRQMTNSPLHF
TRBV2	TRBJ2-7	CASKSGTASYEQYF
TRBV5-1	TRBJ2-1	CASSPPPGGPDEQFF
TRBV5-1	TRBJ1-1	CASSLGAGQMNTEAFF
TRBV7-9	TRBJ2-3	CASSFRQGNTDTQYF
TRBV6-1	TRBJ1-5	CASSEVRKFRGSDQPQHF
TRBV5-4	TRBJ2-7	CASSGGLAGPRYF
TRBV14	TRBJ1-4	CASSQESGPGEKLFF
TRBV2	TRBJ2-1	CASKGGTSGYNEQFF
TRBV7-9	TRBJ2-3	CASSLRGLGTDTQYF
TRBV10-3	TRBJ1-5	CAISRDRGQPQHF
TRBV6-1	TRBJ1-1	CASSALRGTTEAFF
TRBV5-1	TRBJ2-7	CASSVRGAEYEQYF
TRBV7-2	TRBJ1-6	CASTKNTGNSPLHF
TRBV4-1	TRBJ2-2	CASSQDRLAGGTGELFF
TRBV19	TRBJ2-1	CASSIVVVAYEQFF
TRBV27	TRBJ1-2	CASRPAGGPNYGYTF
TRBV7-6	TRBJ2-3	CASSLAGGVSTDTQYF
TRBV7-6	TRBJ2-3	CASSPGGTSTDTQYF
TRBV7-2	TRBJ1-4	CASSRAGGVGEKLFF
TRBV18	TRBJ2-5	CASSPPGGDQETQYF
TRBV5-1	TRBJ2-3	CASSLADSTDTQYF
TRBV7-9	TRBJ2-5	CASSSGVGGETQYF
TRBV16	TRBJ2-5	CASSQSSKGGETQYF
TRBV11-2	TRBJ2-7	CASRSSGTPYEQYF